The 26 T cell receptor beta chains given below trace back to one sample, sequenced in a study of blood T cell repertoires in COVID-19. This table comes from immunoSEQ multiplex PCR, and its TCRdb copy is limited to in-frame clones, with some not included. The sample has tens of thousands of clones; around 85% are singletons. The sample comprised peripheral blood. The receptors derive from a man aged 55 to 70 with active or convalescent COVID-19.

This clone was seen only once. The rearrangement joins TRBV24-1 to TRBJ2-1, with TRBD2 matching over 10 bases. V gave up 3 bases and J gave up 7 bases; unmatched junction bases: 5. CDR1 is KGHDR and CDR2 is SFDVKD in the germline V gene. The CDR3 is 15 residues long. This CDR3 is CATSDRASGSNEQFF. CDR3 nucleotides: TGTGCCACCAGTGATAGGGCTAGCGGGAGTAATGAGCAGTTCTTC.

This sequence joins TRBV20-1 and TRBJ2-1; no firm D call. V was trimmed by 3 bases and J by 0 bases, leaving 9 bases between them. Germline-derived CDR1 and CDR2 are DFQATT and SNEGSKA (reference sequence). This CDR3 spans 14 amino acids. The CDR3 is CSASGQDSYNEQFF. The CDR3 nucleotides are TGCAGTGCTAGTGGGCAGGACTCCTACAATGAGCAGTTCTTC.

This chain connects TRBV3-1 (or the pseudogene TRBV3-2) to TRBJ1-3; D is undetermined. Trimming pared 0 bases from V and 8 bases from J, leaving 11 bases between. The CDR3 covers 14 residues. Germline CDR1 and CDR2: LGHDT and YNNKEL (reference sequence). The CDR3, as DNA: TGTGCCAGCAGCCAAGATTGGAGAACTTACACCATATATTTT. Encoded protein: CASSQDWRTYTIYF.

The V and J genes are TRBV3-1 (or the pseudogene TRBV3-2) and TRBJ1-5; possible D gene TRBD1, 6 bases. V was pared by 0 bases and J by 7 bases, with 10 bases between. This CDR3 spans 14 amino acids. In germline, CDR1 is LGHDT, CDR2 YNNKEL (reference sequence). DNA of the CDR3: TGTGCCAGCAGCCAAGAAACAGGGAGACAGCCCCAGCATTTT. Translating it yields CASSQETGRQPQHF.

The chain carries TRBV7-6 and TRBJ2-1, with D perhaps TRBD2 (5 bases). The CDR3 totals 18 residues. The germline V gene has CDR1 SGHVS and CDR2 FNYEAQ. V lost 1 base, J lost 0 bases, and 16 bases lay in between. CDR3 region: CASSLEVVGLTSYNEQFF. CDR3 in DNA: TGTGCCAGCAGCTTAGAGGTGGTAGGACTCACCTCCTACAATGAGCAGTTCTTC. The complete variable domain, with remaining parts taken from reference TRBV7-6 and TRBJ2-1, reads GAGVSQSPRYKVTKRGQDVALRCDPISGHVSLYWYRQALGQGPEFLTYFNYEAQQDKSGLPNDRFSAERPEGSISTLTIQRTEQRDSAMYRCASSLEVVGLTSYNEQFFGPGTRLTVL.

The CDR3 sequence is CASSRLKASGRGSTGELFF. The CDR3 DNA sequence: TGTGCCAGCAGCCGACTAAAGGCTAGCGGGAGAGGCAGCACCGGGGAGCTGTTTTTT. This chain uses TRBV2 with TRBJ2-2; 10 bases fit TRBD2. The V gene end was trimmed by 6 bases and the J gene end by 4 bases; junction bases not matched to a gene: 17. CDR3 length equals 19 residues. CDR1 is SNHLY and CDR2 is FYNNEI in the germline V gene.

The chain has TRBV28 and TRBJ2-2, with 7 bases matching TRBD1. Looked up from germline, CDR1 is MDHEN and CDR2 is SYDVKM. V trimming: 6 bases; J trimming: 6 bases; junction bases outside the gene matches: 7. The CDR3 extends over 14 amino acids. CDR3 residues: CASSAGQVPGELFF. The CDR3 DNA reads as TGTGCCAGCAGCGCCGGACAGGTACCCGGGGAGCTGTTTTTT.

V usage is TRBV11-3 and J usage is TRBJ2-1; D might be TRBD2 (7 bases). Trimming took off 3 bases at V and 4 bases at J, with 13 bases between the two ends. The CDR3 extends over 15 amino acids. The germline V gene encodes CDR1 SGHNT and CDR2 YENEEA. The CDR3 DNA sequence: TGTGCCAGCAGCTTTGGGGGGGCCCTTTACAATGAGCAGTTCTTC. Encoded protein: CASSFGGALYNEQFF. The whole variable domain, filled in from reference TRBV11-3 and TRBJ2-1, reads EAGVVQSPRYKIIEKKQPVAFWCNPISGHNTLYWYLQNLGQGPELLIRYENEEAVDDSQLPKDRFSAERLKGVDSTLKIQPAELGDSAVYLCASSFGGALYNEQFFGPGTRLTVL.

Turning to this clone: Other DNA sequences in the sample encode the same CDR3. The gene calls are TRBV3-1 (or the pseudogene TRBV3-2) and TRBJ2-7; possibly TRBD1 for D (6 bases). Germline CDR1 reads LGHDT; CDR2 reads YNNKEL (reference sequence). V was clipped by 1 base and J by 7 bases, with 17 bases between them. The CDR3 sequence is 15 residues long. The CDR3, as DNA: TGTGCCAGCAGCCAAGGGGGGCAGGCCCTGGGGGAGCAGTACGTC. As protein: CASSQGGQALGEQYV.

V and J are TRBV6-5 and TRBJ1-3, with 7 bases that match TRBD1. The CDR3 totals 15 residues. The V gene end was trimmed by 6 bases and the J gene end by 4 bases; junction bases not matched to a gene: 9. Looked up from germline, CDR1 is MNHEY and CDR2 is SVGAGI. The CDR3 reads CASRRGRVMGNTIYF. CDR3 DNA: TGTGCCAGCAGGAGGGGGCGAGTTATGGGAAACACCATATATTTT.

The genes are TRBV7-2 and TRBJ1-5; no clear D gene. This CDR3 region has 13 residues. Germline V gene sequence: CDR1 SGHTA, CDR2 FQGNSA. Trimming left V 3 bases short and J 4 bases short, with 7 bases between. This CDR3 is CASSFERNQPQHF. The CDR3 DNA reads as TGTGCCAGCAGCTTTGAGCGGAATCAGCCCCAGCATTTT. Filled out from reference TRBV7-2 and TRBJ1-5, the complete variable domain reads GAGVSQSPSNKVTEKGKDVELRCDPISGHTALYWYRQSLGQGLEFLIYFQGNSAPDKSGLPSDRFSAERTGGSVSTLTIQRTQQEDSAVYLCASSFERNQPQHFGDGTRLSIL.

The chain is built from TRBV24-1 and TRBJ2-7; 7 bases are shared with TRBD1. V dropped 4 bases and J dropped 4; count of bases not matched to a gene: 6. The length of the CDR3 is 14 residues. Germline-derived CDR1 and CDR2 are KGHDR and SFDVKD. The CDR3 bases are TGTGCCACCAGTGAATCCGGACAGGCTTACGAGCAGTACGTC. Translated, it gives CATSESGQAYEQYV.

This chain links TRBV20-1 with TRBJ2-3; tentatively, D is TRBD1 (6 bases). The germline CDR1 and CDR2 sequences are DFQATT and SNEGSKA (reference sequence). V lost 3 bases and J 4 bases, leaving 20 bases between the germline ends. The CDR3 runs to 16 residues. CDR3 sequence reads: CSASLSGRGFADTQYF. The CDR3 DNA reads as TGCAGTGCTAGTCTTTCGGGCAGGGGTTTTGCAGATACGCAGTATTTT.

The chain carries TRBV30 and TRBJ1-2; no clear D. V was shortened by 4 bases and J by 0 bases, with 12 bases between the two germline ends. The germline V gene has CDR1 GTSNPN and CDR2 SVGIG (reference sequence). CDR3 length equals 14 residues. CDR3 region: CAWTRADANYGYTF. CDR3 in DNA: TGTGCCTGGACCCGCGCCGATGCTAACTATGGCTACACCTTC. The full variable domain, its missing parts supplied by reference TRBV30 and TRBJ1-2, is SQTIHQWPATLVQPVGSPLSLECTVEGTSNPNLYWYRQAAGRGLQLLFYSVGIGQISSEVPQNLSASRPQDRQFILSSKKLLLSDSGFYLCAWTRADANYGYTFGSGTRLTVV.

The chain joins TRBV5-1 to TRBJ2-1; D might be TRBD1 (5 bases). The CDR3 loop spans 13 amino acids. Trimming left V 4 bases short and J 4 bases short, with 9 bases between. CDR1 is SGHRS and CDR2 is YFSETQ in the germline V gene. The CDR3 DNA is TGCGCCAGCAGCATCAGGGTTTACAATGAGCAGTTCTTC. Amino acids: CASSIRVYNEQFF.

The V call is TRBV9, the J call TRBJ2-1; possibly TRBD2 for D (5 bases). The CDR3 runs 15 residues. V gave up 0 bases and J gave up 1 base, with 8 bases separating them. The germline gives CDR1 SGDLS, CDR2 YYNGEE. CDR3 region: CASSVDSVSYNEQFF. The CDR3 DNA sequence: TGTGCCAGCAGCGTAGATAGCGTTTCCTACAATGAGCAGTTCTTC.

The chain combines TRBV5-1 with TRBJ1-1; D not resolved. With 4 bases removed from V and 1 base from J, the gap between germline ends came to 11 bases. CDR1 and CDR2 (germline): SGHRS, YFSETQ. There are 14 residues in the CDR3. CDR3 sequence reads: CASSLGRANTEAFF. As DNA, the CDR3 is TGCGCCAGCAGCCTGGGGAGGGCGAACACTGAAGCTTTCTTT.

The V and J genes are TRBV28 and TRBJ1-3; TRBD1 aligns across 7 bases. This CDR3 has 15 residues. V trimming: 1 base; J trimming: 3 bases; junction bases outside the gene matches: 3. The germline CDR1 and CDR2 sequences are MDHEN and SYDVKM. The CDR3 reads CASSLYRGVGNTIYF. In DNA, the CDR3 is TGTGCCAGCAGTTTATACAGGGGTGTTGGAAACACCATATATTTT.

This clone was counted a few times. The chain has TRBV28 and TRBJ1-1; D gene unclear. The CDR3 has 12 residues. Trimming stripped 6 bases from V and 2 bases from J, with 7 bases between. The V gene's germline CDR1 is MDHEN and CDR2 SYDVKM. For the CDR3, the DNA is TGTGCCAGCAGACTGATAAACACTGAAGCTTTCTTT. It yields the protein CASRLINTEAFF.

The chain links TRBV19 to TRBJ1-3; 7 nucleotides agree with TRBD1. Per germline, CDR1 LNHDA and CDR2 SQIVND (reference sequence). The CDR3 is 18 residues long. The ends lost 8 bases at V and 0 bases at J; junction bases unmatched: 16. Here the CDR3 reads CASARLREKGASGNTIYF. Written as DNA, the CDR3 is TGTGCCAGTGCCAGGTTGAGGGAGAAGGGGGCCTCTGGAAACACCATATATTTT.

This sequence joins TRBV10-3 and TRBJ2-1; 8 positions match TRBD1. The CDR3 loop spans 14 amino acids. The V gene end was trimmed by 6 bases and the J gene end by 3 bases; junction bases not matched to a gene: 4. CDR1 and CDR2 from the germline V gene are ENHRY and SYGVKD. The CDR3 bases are TGTGCCATCAGATCCGGGACAGGCTACAATGAGCAGTTCTTC. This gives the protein CAIRSGTGYNEQFF.

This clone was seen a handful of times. The CDR3 DNA reads as TGTGCCAGCAGCCGGGCGGTATTCGCGGGGAGCTCCTACGAGCAGTACGTC. Translating it yields CASSRAVFAGSSYEQYV. J is TRBJ2-7 and V is TRBV5-6; D is possibly TRBD2 (6 bases). Germline V CDR1 and CDR2: SGHDT, YYEEEE. Deletions cut 4 bases from V and 0 bases from J, with 20 bases between. The CDR3 spans 17 residues.

The CDR3 nucleotides read TGTGCCAGCAGCTGGGGGCCGGGACGGAACACAGATACGCAGTATTTT. Encoded protein: CASSWGPGRNTDTQYF. The V gene is TRBV5-5, the J gene TRBJ2-3; D is perhaps TRBD1 (6 bases). Trimming took off 3 bases at V and 2 bases at J, with 16 bases between the two ends. The CDR3 spans 16 residues. The germline V gene encodes CDR1 SGHKS and CDR2 YYEKEE (reference sequence). The full variable domain, with the rest looked up from reference TRBV5-5 and TRBJ2-3, is DAGVTQSPTHLIKTRGQQVTLRCSPISGHKSVSWYQQVLGQGPQFIFQYYEKEERGRGNFPDRFSARQFPNYSSELNVNALLLGDSALYLCASSWGPGRNTDTQYFGPGTRLTVL.

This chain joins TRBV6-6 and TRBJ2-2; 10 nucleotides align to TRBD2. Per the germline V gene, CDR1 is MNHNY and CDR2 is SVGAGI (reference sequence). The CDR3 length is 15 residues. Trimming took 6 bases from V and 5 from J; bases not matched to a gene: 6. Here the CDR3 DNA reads TGTGCCAGCAGAAAAGCGGGGGGGCTTACCGGGGAGCTGTTTTTT. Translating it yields CASRKAGGLTGELFF.

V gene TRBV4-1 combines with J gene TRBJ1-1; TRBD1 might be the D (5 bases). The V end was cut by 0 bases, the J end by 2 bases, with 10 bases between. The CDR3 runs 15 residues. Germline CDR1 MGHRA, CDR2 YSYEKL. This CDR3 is CASSQEGRVNTEAFF. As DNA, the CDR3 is TGCGCCAGCAGCCAAGAAGGCAGGGTAAACACTGAAGCTTTCTTT.

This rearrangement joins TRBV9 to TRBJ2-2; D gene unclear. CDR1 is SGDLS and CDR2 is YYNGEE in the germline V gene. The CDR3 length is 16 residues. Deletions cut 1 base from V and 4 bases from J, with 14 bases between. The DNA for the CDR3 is TGTGCCAGCAGCGTATCCCTAGGCAGAGGCACCGGGGAGCTGTTTTTT. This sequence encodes CASSVSLGRGTGELFF.